This TCR beta chain was recorded in a study of patients and donors after allogeneic stem cell transplantation. V lost 6 bases to trimming and J lost 3 bases, with 17 bases between them. The germline V gene encodes CDR1 SGHTA and CDR2 FQGNSA. This CDR3 comprises 15 residues. TCRdb re-called the RT-PCR reads through MiXCR, storing one row per CDR3 protein. The data show 400,000 to 450,000 distinct CDR3 sequences, 16% seen once. The TCR sequence derives from a human donor who was either an allogeneic HSCT recipient or a stem cell or donor lymphocyte infusion donor (not recorded which). It is not recorded whose cells these are; they may come from a transplant donor. The V gene is TRBV7-2, the J gene TRBJ2-5; D is uncertain. Sequencing was carried out using blood, either unsorted or a sorted T cell fraction (not recorded which). Here the CDR3 reads CASSPTPRLEETQYF. In DNA form, the CDR3 reads TGTGCCAGCAGTCCCACCCCGCGCCTAGAAGAGACCCAGTACTTC.